The present T cell receptor beta chain was sequenced within a study of T cell responses to AZD1222 COVID-19 vaccine. About the research overall: Pooling was applied to second doses at about 4 or about 12 weeks. Points from the study as a whole: No repertoire was sampled before or during the peak T cell response, only after it.

The V gene's germline CDR1 is SGHVS and CDR2 FQNEAQ. This CDR3 has 15 residues. V was shortened by 5 bases and J by 0 bases, with 13 bases between the two germline ends. As regards this clone: Its antigen is unknown.

TCRdb keeps only in-frame clones here, not all; method: immunoSEQ multiplex PCR. The sample has around 140,000 clones; roughly 91% are singletons. The sample in question was peripheral blood, obtained on day 0 of AZD1222 vaccination. The chain couples TRBV7-8 to TRBJ1-1, with a tentative D call TRBD1 (5 bases). The TCR sequence derives from an adult in good health. CDR3 sequence: CASSETGLMNTEAFF. In DNA form, the CDR3 reads TGTGCCAGCAGCGAGACGGGACTGATGAACACTGAAGCTTTCTTT.